The entry below gives a single TCR beta chain sequence along with its context. Antigen unknown. This sample is part of a study of PD-1 blockade in classical Hodgkin lymphoma. The repertoire was sequenced with immunoSEQ multiplex PCR; TCRdb's copy has only in-frame clones and lacks some. The table has about 30,000 clones, 55% to 75% seen once. Autologous stem cell transplantation was followed by relapse in every patient, and brentuximab vedotin exposure varied. Study results and caveats: Baseline diversity was lower in partial responders and progressors than complete responders. Patients starting nivolumab under 1 year after ASCT were excluded.

This sequence originates from a human donor with classical Hodgkin lymphoma. The specimen comprised peripheral blood mononuclear cells (PBMCs), sampled before the second cycle of nivolumab.

CDR3 protein: CASRNPGAGEETQYF. CDR3 DNA sequence: TGCGCCAGCAGAAACCCCGGGGCAGGGGAAGAGACCCAGTACTTC. The chain is built from TRBV5-1 and TRBJ2-5; a possible D gene is TRBD1 (6 bases). Germline assignment: CDR1 SGHRS and CDR2 YFSETQ. V gave up 5 bases and J gave up 3 bases, with 17 bases separating them. This CDR3 has 15 amino acids.